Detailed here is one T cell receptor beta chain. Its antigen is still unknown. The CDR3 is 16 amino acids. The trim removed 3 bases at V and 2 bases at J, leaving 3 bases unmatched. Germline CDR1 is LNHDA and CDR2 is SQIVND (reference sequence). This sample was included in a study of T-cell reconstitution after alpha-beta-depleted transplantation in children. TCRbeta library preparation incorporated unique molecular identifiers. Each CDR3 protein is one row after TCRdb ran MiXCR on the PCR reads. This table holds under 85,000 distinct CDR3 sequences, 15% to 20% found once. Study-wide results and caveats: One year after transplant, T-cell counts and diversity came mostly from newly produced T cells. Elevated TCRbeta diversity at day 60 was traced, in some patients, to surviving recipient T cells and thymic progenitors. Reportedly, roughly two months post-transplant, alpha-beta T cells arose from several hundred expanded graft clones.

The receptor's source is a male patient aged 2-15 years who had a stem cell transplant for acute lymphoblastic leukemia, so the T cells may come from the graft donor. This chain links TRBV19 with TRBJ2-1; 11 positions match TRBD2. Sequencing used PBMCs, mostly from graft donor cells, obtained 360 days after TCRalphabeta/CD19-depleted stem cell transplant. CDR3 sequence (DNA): TGTGCCAGTAGTATCGTACTAGCGGGAGCCTACAATGAGCAGTTCTTC. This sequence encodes CASSIVLAGAYNEQFF. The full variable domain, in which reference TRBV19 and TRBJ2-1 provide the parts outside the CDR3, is DGGITQSPKYLFRKEGQNVTLSCEQNLNHDAMYWYRQDPGQGLRLIYYSQIVNDFQKGDIAEGYSVSREKKESFPLTVTSAQKNPTAFYLCASSIVLAGAYNEQFFGPGTRLTVL.